This T cell receptor (beta chain) was sequenced in a study of blood T cell repertoires in COVID-19. Across the study: Samples representing acute and convalescent COVID-19 were sourced from the United States, Italy and Spain.

TCRdb's copy holds only in-frame clones and misses some; the assay was immunoSEQ multiplex PCR. The profile shows roughly 50,000 clones, approximately 87% of them singletons. The CDR3 has 14 amino acids. Trimming pared 0 bases from V and 2 bases from J, leaving 8 bases between. Per germline, CDR1 MGHRA and CDR2 YSYEKL. Sequencing was carried out using peripheral blood. The chain combines TRBV4-1 with TRBJ2-7; D is unresolved. The receptor was derived from a human donor in a cohort sampled during active COVID-19. The CDR3 DNA sequence: TGCGCCAGCAGCCAAGATCCCCAGACCTACGAGCAGTACTTC. It encodes CASSQDPQTYEQYF.